The 29 T cell receptor beta chains given below trace back to one sample, sequenced in a study of CD8 T cells in ankylosing spondylitis. TCRdb called the 5' RACE reads again in MiXCR, with one record for every CDR3 protein. Of around 250,000 distinct CDR3 sequences detected, about 10% appear once; the ten largest clones hold under 8%. The sequenced sample was blood, either unsorted or a sorted T cell fraction (not recorded which). Receptors were obtained from a male donor with ankylosing spondylitis or in good health (not recorded which).

This clonotype was seen at least ten times. This rearrangement joins TRBV6-5 to TRBJ2-1; D may be TRBD2 (5 bases). Trimming took off 0 bases at V and 8 bases at J, with 20 bases between the two ends. Germline CDR1 and CDR2: MNHEY and SVGAGI. The CDR3 has 17 amino acids. In DNA form, the CDR3 reads TGTGCCAGCAGTTACTCGTATAGGTCGGGAACATCCCATGAGCAGTTCTTC. Translating gives CASSYSYRSGTSHEQFF.

The table lists this clonotype with many counts. This chain links TRBV5-1 with TRBJ2-1; TRBD2 might be the D (6 bases). This CDR3 has 17 amino acids. V lost 0 bases, J lost 6 bases, and 19 bases lay in between. The V gene's germline CDR1 is SGHRS and CDR2 YFSETQ. The CDR3 loop is CASSLGWASAGINEQFF. In DNA form, the CDR3 reads TGCGCCAGCAGCTTGGGATGGGCTAGCGCAGGGATCAATGAGCAGTTCTTC.

This clonotype occurred many times. The gene calls are TRBV20-1 and TRBJ2-3, with 7 positions matching TRBD2. The germline gives CDR1 DFQATT, CDR2 SNEGSKA (reference sequence). V shed 7 bases, J shed 3 bases, and the junction held 4 bases outside the gene matches. The CDR3 extends over 12 amino acids. The CDR3 DNA reads TGCAGTGGGGCGGGAGAGACAGATACGCAGTATTTT. The encoded protein is CSGAGETDTQYF.

This clonotype was counted ten times or more. V usage is TRBV20-1 and J usage is TRBJ2-7, with D possibly being TRBD1 or TRBD2 (5 bases each). The CDR3 sequence is 17 residues long. The V gene's germline CDR1 is DFQATT and CDR2 SNEGSKA (reference sequence). V was clipped by 0 bases and J by 3 bases, with 21 bases between them. Written as DNA, the CDR3 is TGCAGTGCTAGAGATCAGGGAGTTCGCCACAGGCTCTACGAGCAGTACTTC. Translated: CSARDQGVRHRLYEQYF.

CDR3 region: CASRRGTDRNTIYF. The CDR3 DNA sequence: TGTGCCAGCAGACGGGGGACAGATAGAAACACCATATATTTT. The chain has TRBV7-8 and TRBJ1-3; 7 nucleotides line up with TRBD1. Trimming cost V 6 bases and J 5 bases; bases outside gene matches: 7. The CDR3 runs to 14 residues. The germline V gene encodes CDR1 SGHVS and CDR2 FQNEAQ.

The V gene is TRBV20-1, the J gene TRBJ2-6, with D tentatively TRBD1 (6 bases). The CDR3 loop spans 15 amino acids. The germline CDR1 and CDR2 sequences are DFQATT and SNEGSKA (reference sequence). The V gene lost 5 bases and the J gene lost 1 base, with 12 bases spanning the gap. CDR3 DNA sequence: TGCAGTGCTGGGAACAGGGAGTCTGGGGCCAACGTCCTGACTTTC. It yields the protein CSAGNRESGANVLTF.

At least ten counts were recorded for this clonotype. V is TRBV5-1 and J is TRBJ2-1; 12 nucleotides line up with TRBD2. The V and J ends lost 4 bases and 7 bases, in that order; junction bases with no gene match: 6. There are 15 residues in the CDR3. Germline V gene sequence: CDR1 SGHRS, CDR2 YFSETQ. As DNA, the CDR3 is TGCGCCAGCAGCCAACTAGCGGGAGGATCAAATGAGCAGTTCTTC. Amino acid sequence: CASSQLAGGSNEQFF.

The V call is TRBV12-3 or TRBV12-4, the J call TRBJ2-1, with D possibly matching TRBD2 (7 bases). CDR3 size: 13 residues. Between the trimmed V and J ends, which lost 3 bases and 7 bases, there was a span of 10 bases. CDR3 sequence: CASSLGGRNEQFF. The CDR3 DNA sequence: TGTGCCAGCAGTTTGGGGGGGCGGAATGAGCAGTTCTTC.

This clonotype was seen repeatedly, ten times or more. This rearrangement joins TRBV5-4 to TRBJ2-3, with TRBD2 matching 9 bases. V shed 6 bases and J 4 bases; nucleotides not matched to a gene: 12. CDR1 SGHNT and CDR2 YYREEE come from the germline V gene (reference sequence). The CDR3 loop spans 16 amino acids. The DNA of the CDR3 is TGTGCCAGCACAACAGGCGGGGGGGCCGTGTCAGATACGCAGTATTTT. This translates into CASTTGGGAVSDTQYF. Based on the CDR3 plus reference TRBV5-4 and TRBJ2-3, the full variable domain is ETGVTQSPTHLIKTRGQQVTLRCSSQSGHNTVSWYQQALGQGPQFIFQYYREEENGRGNFPPRFSGLQFPNYSSELNVNALELDDSALYLCASTTGGGAVSDTQYFGPGTRLTVL.

The chain uses TRBV5-5 and TRBJ2-5; TRBD2 agrees at 10 bases. The junction had 8 bases not matched to a gene; V was cut back by 4 bases and J by 5 bases. Germline CDR1 and CDR2: SGHKS and YYEKEE (reference sequence). This CDR3 spans 15 amino acids. CDR3 sequence reads: CASSHTGLARETQYF. In DNA, the CDR3 is TGTGCCAGCAGCCACACGGGACTAGCGAGGGAGACCCAGTACTTC.

The rearrangement uses TRBV20-1 and TRBJ1-2, with D tentatively TRBD1 (6 bases). This CDR3 spans 16 amino acids. The germline V gene has CDR1 DFQATT and CDR2 SNEGSKA (reference sequence). The V and J ends lost 6 bases and 2 bases respectively, with 22 bases between them. The chain's CDR3 is CSADREADTGNYGYTF. CDR3 nucleotides: TGCAGTGCCGACCGGGAAGCCGACACAGGGAACTATGGCTACACCTTC.

The chain employs TRBV5-1 and TRBJ2-1, with D unresolved. The CDR3 is 14 amino acids. V was clipped by 1 base and J by 7 bases, with 12 bases between them. The germline gives CDR1 SGHRS, CDR2 YFSETQ. The CDR3 DNA reads TGCGCCAGCAGCTTGTCTCCCGGAGTTAATGAGCAGTTCTTC. Amino acids: CASSLSPGVNEQFF.

This clonotype was seen at least ten times. The rearrangement joins TRBV20-1 to TRBJ1-2; D unresolved. Germline-derived CDR1 and CDR2 are DFQATT and SNEGSKA (reference sequence). The germline V and J ends were trimmed by 6 bases and 8 bases, with 25 bases remaining between them. This CDR3 comprises 15 residues. The CDR3 bases are TGCAGTGCCAACAACCTTCTTGCAGACTGGAGAGGCTACACCTTC. It yields the protein CSANNLLADWRGYTF.

This clonotype was counted ten times or more. The CDR3 region has the DNA TGCAGTGCTAGTAAACTCCAAGAGACCCAGTACTTC. Protein product: CSASKLQETQYF. The chain couples TRBV20-1 to TRBJ2-5; D unresolved. Looked up from germline, CDR1 is DFQATT and CDR2 is SNEGSKA (reference sequence). The ends were cut back, 3 bases at V and 1 base at J, with 6 bases in the middle. The CDR3 consists of 12 residues.

The chain combines TRBV28 with TRBJ1-3; D gene unclear. Trimming pared 4 bases from V and 5 bases from J, leaving 9 bases between. CDR3 length: 13 amino acids. Per the germline V gene, CDR1 is MDHEN and CDR2 is SYDVKM. CDR3 bases: TGTGCCAGCAGTTCTGTCACCCGAAACACCATATATTTT. This gives the protein CASSSVTRNTIYF.

This clonotype appeared a few times. The chain recombines TRBV20-1 with TRBJ1-1; perhaps TRBD1 as D (5 bases). The CDR3 sequence is 13 residues long. Trimming shortened V by 3 bases and J by 0 bases, and 8 bases separated the two germline ends. Per the germline V gene, CDR1 is DFQATT and CDR2 is SNEGSKA (reference sequence). The CDR3 DNA reads TGCAGTGCTAGTGGGGGATTGAACACTGAAGCTTTCTTT. Residues: CSASGGLNTEAFF.

This clonotype was counted ten times or more. The chain joins TRBV5-1 to TRBJ2-6, with 8 bases fitting TRBD1. Germline V gene sequence: CDR1 SGHRS, CDR2 YFSETQ. V trimming: 6 bases; J trimming: 1 base; junction bases outside the gene matches: 6. CDR3 size: 16 residues. The CDR3 reads CASTSQGASGANVLTF. For the CDR3, the DNA is TGCGCCAGCACTTCCCAGGGGGCATCTGGGGCCAACGTCCTGACTTTC.

In its sample, this clonotype was seen many times. This sequence joins TRBV5-1 and TRBJ2-1, with TRBD2 identical over 7 bases. The CDR3 consists of 14 residues. Germline CDR1 is SGHRS and CDR2 is YFSETQ. Trimming removed 4 bases from V and 3 bases from J; junction bases left unmatched: 4. Here the CDR3 DNA reads TGCGCCAGCAGCCGGCGGGACTACTACAATGAGCAGTTCTTC. Amino acids: CASSRRDYYNEQFF.

This clonotype appeared a few times. As DNA, the CDR3 is TGTGCCAGCATCAAAGATGGGGGATTGGAGCAGTACTTC. Protein product: CASIKDGGLEQYF. V and J are TRBV7-9 and TRBJ2-7; perhaps D is TRBD1 or TRBD2 (5 bases each). There are 13 residues in the CDR3. Trimming cost V 7 bases and J 7 bases, with 17 bases left between them. Per germline, CDR1 SEHNR and CDR2 FQNEAQ (reference sequence).

Many counts were recorded for this clonotype. The CDR3 DNA follows: TGCGCCAGCACTAGCGAAGGAACGGGTTACAATGAGCAGTTCTTC. Its protein product is CASTSEGTGYNEQFF. The genes are TRBV5-1 and TRBJ2-1, with a tentative D call TRBD2 (6 bases). CDR1 is SGHRS, CDR2 YFSETQ, per germline. The CDR3 spans 15 residues. V was trimmed by 6 bases and J by 4 bases, leaving 17 bases between them.

This clonotype has a count of ten or more. The chain is built from TRBV3-1 and TRBJ2-5; TRBD1 might be the D (5 bases). The CDR3 spans 16 residues. Trimming took off 0 bases at V and 2 bases at J, with 13 bases between the two ends. Germline assignment: CDR1 LGHDT and CDR2 YNNKEL (reference sequence). The CDR3 region is CASSQDMGRAQETQYF. The CDR3 nucleotides read TGTGCCAGCAGCCAAGATATGGGCAGGGCACAAGAGACCCAGTACTTC.

Note on this clonotype: This may be a read error, as it is one base from a much larger clone. The V call is TRBV6-1, the J call TRBJ1-5; perhaps TRBD1 as D (6 bases). This CDR3 is 14 amino acids long. CDR1 MNHNS and CDR2 SASEGT come from the germline V gene. CDR3 loop: CVSSEGEGSQPQHF. In DNA form, the CDR3 reads TGTGTCAGCAGTGAGGGGGAGGGCTCTCAGCCCCAGCATTTT.

This clonotype was counted at least ten times. The chain joins TRBV6-1 to TRBJ2-3; 10 positions match TRBD1. The CDR3 runs 15 residues. Per germline, CDR1 MNHNS and CDR2 SASEGT. V gave up 8 bases and J gave up 3 bases; unmatched junction bases: 8. Written as DNA, the CDR3 is TGTGCCAGCTTAGACAGGGGGCTTAGTACAGATACGCAGTATTTT. Protein product: CASLDRGLSTDTQYF.

The chain has TRBV20-1 and TRBJ1-5; TRBD1 matches at 8 bases. CDR1 DFQATT and CDR2 SNEGSKA come from the germline V gene (reference sequence). The CDR3 has 13 amino acids. Trimming removed 6 bases from V and 5 bases from J; junction bases left unmatched: 6. The CDR3 spells CSALTGGDQPQHF. The CDR3 nucleotides are TGCAGTGCGCTCACAGGGGGGGATCAGCCCCAGCATTTT.

This clonotype was detected ten times or more. The chain recombines TRBV5-5 with TRBJ2-1, with 9 bases fitting TRBD2. V shed 9 bases, J shed 4 bases, and the junction held 8 bases outside the gene matches. Germline CDR1 reads SGHKS; CDR2 reads YYEKEE (reference sequence). The CDR3 totals 14 residues. CDR3 in amino acids: CATSVAGEYNEQFF. The CDR3 DNA reads TGTGCCACCTCAGTAGCGGGGGAATACAATGAGCAGTTCTTC.

This clonotype has more than one count but fewer than ten. This rearrangement joins TRBV3-1 to TRBJ2-3; TRBD2 might be the D (6 bases). From germline, CDR1 is LGHDT and CDR2 YNNKEL (reference sequence). This CDR3 is built from 15 residues. Trimming removed 4 bases at V and 6 bases at J, with 17 bases between. CDR3 sequence (DNA): TGTGCCAGCAGCCGCCTGGCGATTCGGGGGGATACGCAGTATTTT. Protein sequence: CASSRLAIRGDTQYF.

This chain connects TRBV18 to TRBJ2-3; the match to TRBD2 covers 8 bases. This CDR3 region has 15 residues. Trimming removed 3 bases from V and 2 bases from J; junction bases left unmatched: 4. Germline CDR1 and CDR2: KGHSH and LQKENI. The CDR3 protein is CASSPVLAATDTQYF. CDR3 DNA: TGTGCCAGCTCACCCGTACTAGCGGCCACAGATACGCAGTATTTT.

There are many counts of this clonotype. V gene TRBV7-2 combines with J gene TRBJ2-7; TRBD2 agrees at 13 bases. The V and J ends lost 5 bases and 3 bases, in that order; junction bases with no gene match: 4. The CDR3 spans 15 residues. CDR1 SGHTA and CDR2 FQGNSA come from the germline V gene. The CDR3 nucleotides read TGTGCCAGCAGCCTGGGACTAGCGGGGAGCTACGAGCAGTACTTC. Amino acids: CASSLGLAGSYEQYF.

Only a few counts were recorded for this clonotype. The rearrangement joins TRBV20-1 to TRBJ1-1; 11 bases match TRBD1. The CDR3 extends over 15 amino acids. V lost 1 base, J lost 4 bases, and 5 bases stayed unmatched. CDR1 is DFQATT, CDR2 SNEGSKA, per germline (reference sequence). As DNA, the CDR3 is TGCAGTGCTAGAGCCCGGGGGACAGGGGGCACTGAAGCTTTCTTT. Residues: CSARARGTGGTEAFF.